This T cell receptor beta chain was identified in a study of T-cell reconstitution after alpha-beta-depleted transplantation in children. Study-wide findings and caveats: Reportedly, only several hundred clones from non-depleted graft cells drove alpha-beta T-cell counts at about two months.

Unique molecular identifiers were incorporated when the TCRbeta library was constructed. MiXCR was run by TCRdb on the PCR reads, yielding one entry per CDR3 protein. The table records roughly 790,000 distinct CDR3 sequences, less than 20% of them present only once. Remarks on this clonotype: What it binds is unknown.

V shed 6 bases and J shed 7 bases, with 19 bases lying between them. CDR1 and CDR2 from the germline V gene are SGHTA and FQGNSA. The CDR3 is 14 amino acids. The sequence derives from a male patient between 5 and 17 years old who had a stem cell transplant for acute lymphoblastic leukemia, so the T cells may come from the graft donor. The sequencing used PBMCs, mostly from graft donor cells, collected 360 days after TCRalphabeta/CD19-depleted stem cell transplant. The chain combines TRBV7-2 with TRBJ2-7; D not certain. CDR3 region: CASSSLGHLTEQYF. Written as DNA, the CDR3 is TGTGCCAGCAGTTCCCTGGGTCATCTCACTGAGCAGTACTTC.